This T cell receptor (beta chain) derives from a study of blood T cells in healthy people across ages. General study results and limits: A roughly linear fall in TCR beta diversity per million T cells was seen with increasing age.

It was with a sample-barcoded 5' primer and a J-beta primer mix that a second PCR of roughly 7 to 12 cycles was run. MiXCR, run by TCRdb on the 5' RACE reads, gives a single entry per CDR3 protein. The profile shows roughly 1,000,000 distinct CDR3 sequences, 20% to 25% of them singletons. Trimming removed 0 bases at V and 4 bases at J, with 7 bases between. Germline loops: CDR1 LGHNA, CDR2 YSLEER. The CDR3 is 13 residues long. This clonotype was detected only a few times. Its target is unknown. These same data were also listed under a study on T cells of mothers and their children. This second study notes: No persistent microchimeric T cell clones were detected.

This receptor was identified in a girl aged 2 to 10 in good health. This sequence joins TRBV4-3 and TRBJ2-7, with D uncertain. The sample taken for sequencing was blood. CDR3 in DNA: TGCGCCAGCAGCCAAGAAGTACGGTACGAGCAGTACTTC. It translates to CASSQEVRYEQYF.